These T cell receptor beta chains were read from a single sample in a study of blood T cell repertoires in COVID-19. Profiling relied on immunoSEQ multiplex PCR, and the TCRdb table lists in-frame clones only, not all of them. Of approximately 300,000 clones in the sample, more than 90% were seen once. Sequencing was done on a sample of PBMCs or T cells enriched from blood (not recorded which). These receptors came from a man aged 55 to 70 who had recovered from COVID-19. The CDR3 runs from the conserved cysteine through the conserved F or W. Each record gives: clone size, V gene, D gene, J gene, CDR3 DNA, CDR3 protein. The D gene is left open where the match is weak. Only part of the rows carry a size: once, few, many, or a class if the clone is expanded.

>NA|TRBV7-2|NA|TRBJ2-1
TGTGCCAGCAGCTTCCAGGGGGGCATGAGTGAGCAGTTCTTC
CASSFQGGMSEQFF
>NA|TRBV10-2|TRBD1|TRBJ2-1
TGCGCCAGCAGGGACAGGGTCAATGAGCAGTTCTTC
CASRDRVNEQFF
>NA|TRBV6-5|NA|TRBJ2-3
TGTGCCAGCAGTTTTTTGACTAGTTTGACAGATACGCAGTATTTT
CASSFLTSLTDTQYF
>NA|TRBV19|TRBD1|TRBJ2-1
TGTGCCAGTAGTAGCCCTCGACAGGGATACAATGAGCAGTTCTTC
CASSSPRQGYNEQFF
>NA|TRBV5-4|NA|TRBJ1-3
TGTGCCAGCAGCTTGGGTGGGCACACCATATATTTT
CASSLGGHTIYF
>NA|TRBV7-2|TRBD2|TRBJ2-7
TGTGCCAGCAGCTTCAGCGGGGGAAGCTCCTACGAGCAGTACTTC
CASSFSGGSSYEQYF
>NA|TRBV19|TRBD2|TRBJ2-1
TGTGCCAGTAGTATCTCGGGAGGGGTTAACAATGAGCAGTTCTTC
CASSISGGVNNEQFF
>NA|TRBV2|TRBD2|TRBJ2-3
TGTGCCTCCCAAGGGCTAGCGGGGGGTTACACAGATACGCAGTATTTT
CASQGLAGGYTDTQYF
>once|TRBV4-2|TRBD2|TRBJ2-2
TGTGCCAGCAGCCAACCTTATGGAGCGGGAGGGCCCGGGGAGCTGTTTTTT
CASSQPYGAGGPGELFF
>NA|TRBV19|TRBD1|TRBJ1-5
TGTGCCAGTAGAGGGGGCTCGGGCAATCAGCCCCAGCATTTT
CASRGGSGNQPQHF
>once|TRBV19|NA|TRBJ2-1
TGTGCCAGTAGCAGGCATCTCAGTGGCTCCTACAATGAGCAGTTCTTC
CASSRHLSGSYNEQFF
>NA|TRBV5-1|TRBD1|TRBJ2-2
TGCGCCAGCAGCTTGGCTCCGACAGGGGATAACGGGGAGCTGTTTTTT
CASSLAPTGDNGELFF
>NA|TRBV5-1|TRBD1|TRBJ1-1
TGCGCCAGCAGCCTTGACAGGGGAAACACTGAAGCTTTCTTT
CASSLDRGNTEAFF
>NA|TRBV7-2|NA|TRBJ2-7
TGTGCCAGCAGCTCGGAGTCAGGGGTCTTCAACGAGCAGTACTTC
CASSSESGVFNEQYF
>NA|TRBV7-8|NA|TRBJ2-3
TGTGCCAGCAGCCCGACTCTTAGCCCAGATACGCAGTATTTT
CASSPTLSPDTQYF
>NA|TRBV6-5|TRBD1|TRBJ1-2
TGTGCCAGCAGTTACTCCTCCCGGGACAGGGTCTATGGCTACACCTTC
CASSYSSRDRVYGYTF
>few|TRBV10-3|NA|TRBJ1-6
TGTGCCATCAGTGAGTCCAAGGCAGGTTCACCCCTCCACTTT
CAISESKAGSPLHF
>NA|TRBV30|TRBD2|TRBJ2-3
TGTGCCTGGAGAGGACTAGCAGGAACAGATACGCAGTATTTT
CAWRGLAGTDTQYF
>NA|TRBV25-1|NA|TRBJ1-1
TGTGCCAGCAGCCCCGCCGGAGGACTGAACACTGAAGCTTTCTTT
CASSPAGGLNTEAFF
>NA|TRBV7-9|NA|TRBJ1-2
TGTGCCAGCAGCACCCCCCGGACAGACTATGGCTACACCTTC
CASSTPRTDYGYTF
>NA|TRBV12-3/TRBV12-4|TRBD1|TRBJ1-1
TGTGCCAGCAGCCGGACAGGGAACACTGAAGCTTTCTTT
CASSRTGNTEAFF
>NA|TRBV5-1|TRBD2|TRBJ2-1
TGCGCCAGCAGCTCAGACCCGGAGCGGGACTTCTACAATGAGCAGTTCTTC
CASSSDPERDFYNEQFF
>NA|TRBV2|NA|TRBJ2-7
TGTGCCAGCAGTGAGGGGCGTCGTTCCTACGAGCAGTACTTC
CASSEGRRSYEQYF
>NA|TRBV9|NA|TRBJ2-2
TGTGCCAGCACCAAGGGGGGGACGGCGGTTGGGGAGCTGTTTTTT
CASTKGGTAVGELFF
>NA|TRBV12-3/TRBV12-4|NA|TRBJ1-1
TGTGCCAGCAGTTTGAATGTAGAGGCTGAAGCTTTCTTT
CASSLNVEAEAFF
>NA|TRBV18|NA|TRBJ2-7
TGTGCCAGCTCTCACAGGGTAGGCGAGCAGTACTTC
CASSHRVGEQYF
>NA|TRBV11-2|TRBD2|TRBJ2-3
TGTGCCAGCAGTCGAAACTGGGCGGGAGCTAGCACAGATACGCAGTATTTT
CASSRNWAGASTDTQYF
>NA|TRBV7-3|NA|TRBJ2-1
TGTGCCAGCAGCTTAATCCACTCCTCCTACAATGAGCAGTTCTTC
CASSLIHSSYNEQFF
>NA|TRBV9|NA|TRBJ2-1
TGTGCCAGCAGCGTAGGACCTATGCAGGGCTCCTACAATGAGCAGTTCTTC
CASSVGPMQGSYNEQFF
>NA|TRBV6-1|TRBD2|TRBJ2-7
TGTGCCAGCAGTGAAAACGATAGGCTAGCGGGATCCTCCTACGAGCAGTACTTC
CASSENDRLAGSSYEQYF
>once|TRBV24-1|NA|TRBJ2-1
TGTGCCACCAGTGAGAGAGTCATTAATGAGCAGTTCTTC
CATSERVINEQFF
>NA|TRBV11-3|TRBD2|TRBJ2-1
TGTGCCAGCAGCTGGACTAGCGGGACATACAATGAGCAGTTCTTC
CASSWTSGTYNEQFF
>NA|TRBV5-1|TRBD2|TRBJ2-3
TGCGCCAGCTATCTAGCGGGAGGCTCAGATACGCAGTATTTT
CASYLAGGSDTQYF
>NA|TRBV28|NA|TRBJ1-3
TGTGCCAGCAGATTACAGGGTTCAGGAAACACCATATATTTT
CASRLQGSGNTIYF